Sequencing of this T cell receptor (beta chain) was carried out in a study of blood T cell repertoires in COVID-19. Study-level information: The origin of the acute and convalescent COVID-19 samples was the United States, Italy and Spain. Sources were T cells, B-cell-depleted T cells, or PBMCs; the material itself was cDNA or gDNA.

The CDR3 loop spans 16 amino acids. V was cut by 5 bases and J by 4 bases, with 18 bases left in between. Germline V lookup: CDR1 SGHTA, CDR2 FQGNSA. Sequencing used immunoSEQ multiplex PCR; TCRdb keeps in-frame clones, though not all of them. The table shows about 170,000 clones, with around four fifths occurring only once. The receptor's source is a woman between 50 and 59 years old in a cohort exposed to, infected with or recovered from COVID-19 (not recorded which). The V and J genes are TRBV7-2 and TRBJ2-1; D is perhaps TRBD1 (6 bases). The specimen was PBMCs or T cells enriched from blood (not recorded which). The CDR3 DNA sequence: TGTGCCAGCAGCCCCCCGGACTGGGGGCGATACAATGAGCAGTTCTTC. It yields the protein CASSPPDWGRYNEQFF.